The rows below give T cell receptor beta chains drawn from one sample of a study of shared clonotypes between healthy human individuals. Only in-frame clones appear in the TCRdb table, and some are missing; sequencing was by immunoSEQ multiplex PCR. The data show about 710,000 clones, over 55% seen once. Sequencing was carried out using memory CD4+ T cells sorted from blood. The source is a woman between 25 and 40 years old in good health. Each CDR3 is given with its conserved first and last residue. D genes are given only for firm matches. Some rows mark clone size as missing; the rest say once, few, many or name a class of expanded clone.

>TRBJ1-6|TRBV7-9|TRBD1|.|13
CASSGGRGSPLHF
TGTGCCAGCAGCGGGGGCAGGGGGTCACCCCTCCACTTT
>TRBJ2-1|TRBV5-1|.|.|15
CASSLRLAFYNEQFF
TGCGCCAGCAGCTTACGGCTAGCTTTCTACAATGAGCAGTTCTTC
>TRBJ1-2|TRBV28|.|.|15
CASSVARGKGYGYTF
TGTGCCAGCAGCGTGGCCAGGGGTAAAGGCTATGGCTACACCTTC
>TRBJ1-2|TRBV28|.|.|13
CASTTGFGYGYTF
TGTGCCAGCACCACAGGGTTTGGCTATGGCTACACCTTC
>TRBJ2-3|TRBV27|TRBD2|once|18
CASSSRQLAGGPTDTQYF
TGTGCCAGCAGTTCGCGACAACTAGCGGGAGGGCCGACAGATACGCAGTATTTT
>TRBJ2-1|TRBV5-1|.|.|16
CASSPAAGSTYNEQFF
TGCGCCAGCAGCCCGGCGGCGGGGAGCACCTACAATGAGCAGTTCTTC
>TRBJ2-1|TRBV11-3|.|.|14
CASSLGRAYHEQFF
TGTGCCAGCAGCTTAGGACGGGCTTACCATGAGCAGTTCTTC
>TRBJ2-1|TRBV19|TRBD2|.|19
CASSIDWASGRAKDNEQFF
TGTGCCAGTAGTATAGATTGGGCTAGCGGGAGGGCAAAGGACAATGAGCAGTTCTTC
>TRBJ2-6|TRBV4-1|.|many|17
CASSQDRGFSGANVLTF
TGCGCCAGCAGCCAGGACAGAGGTTTCTCTGGGGCCAACGTCCTGACTTTC
>TRBJ2-5|TRBV5-1|.|many|14
CASSLGGGTETQYF
TGCGCCAGCAGCTTGGGGGGCGGGACGGAGACCCAGTACTTC
>TRBJ1-2|TRBV27|.|.|15
CASSFLAGVRYGYTF
TGTGCCAGCAGTTTCCTTGCCGGGGTACGCTATGGCTACACCTTC
>TRBJ1-3|TRBV25-1|TRBD1|.|15
CASTGTGGFGNTIYF
TGTGCCAGCACCGGGACAGGGGGCTTCGGAAACACCATATATTTT
>TRBJ1-4|TRBV19|TRBD1|few|13
CASSWDRGEKLFF
TGTGCCAGTAGTTGGGACAGGGGTGAAAAACTGTTTTTT
>TRBJ2-1|TRBV7-8|.|.|16
CASSPRRVSSYNEQFF
TGTGCCAGCAGCCCTCGTCGGGTAAGCTCCTACAATGAGCAGTTCTTC
>TRBJ2-6|TRBV5-1|.|.|15
CASSLAGAGANVLTF
TGCGCCAGCAGCTTGGCGGGGGCTGGGGCCAACGTCCTGACTTTC
>TRBJ2-1|TRBV6-1|TRBD1|.|13
CASRDQKGGLGFF
TGTGCCAGCAGGGATCAGAAAGGGGGCTTGGGGTTCTTC
>TRBJ2-7|TRBV29-1|.|.|14
CSVGGNSGSYEQYF
TGCAGCGTTGGTGGGAATAGCGGTTCCTACGAGCAGTACTTC